This T cell receptor beta chain was retrieved from a study of tumor T cells in aggressive B-cell lymphoma. Produced via immunoSEQ multiplex PCR; TCRdb's table is partial and in-frame only. The top ten hold 5.4% of the sample, which has 750 or so clones, around nine tenths seen once. Germline V gene sequence: CDR1 SEHNR, CDR2 FQNEAQ (reference sequence). This CDR3 spans 15 amino acids. V was cut by 1 base and J by 2 bases, with 10 bases left in between. The sequence derives from an adult with diffuse large B cell lymphoma. Specimen: tumor tissue. The gene calls are TRBV7-9 and TRBJ2-3; D might be TRBD2 (6 bases). CDR3 sequence: CASSLVAGSTDTQYF. CDR3 sequence (DNA): TGTGCCAGCAGCTTAGTCGCGGGGTCCACAGATACGCAGTATTTT.